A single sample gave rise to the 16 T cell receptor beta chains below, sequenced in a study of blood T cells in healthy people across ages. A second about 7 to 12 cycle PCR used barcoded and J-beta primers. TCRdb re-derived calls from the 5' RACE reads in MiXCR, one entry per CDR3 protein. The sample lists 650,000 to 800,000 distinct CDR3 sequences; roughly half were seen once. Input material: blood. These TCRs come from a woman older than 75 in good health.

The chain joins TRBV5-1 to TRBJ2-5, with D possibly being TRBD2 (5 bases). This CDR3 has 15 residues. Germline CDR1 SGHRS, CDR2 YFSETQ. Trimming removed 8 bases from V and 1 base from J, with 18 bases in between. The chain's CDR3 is CASHRRETPQETQYF. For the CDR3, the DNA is TGCGCCAGTCACAGAAGGGAGACCCCCCAAGAGACCCAGTACTTC. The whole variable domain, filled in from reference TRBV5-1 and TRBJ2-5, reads KAGVTQTPRYLIKTRGQQVTLSCSPISGHRSVSWYQQTPGQGLQFLFEYFSETQRNKGNFPGRFSGRQFSNSRSEMNVSTLELGDSALYLCASHRRETPQETQYFGPGTRLLVL.

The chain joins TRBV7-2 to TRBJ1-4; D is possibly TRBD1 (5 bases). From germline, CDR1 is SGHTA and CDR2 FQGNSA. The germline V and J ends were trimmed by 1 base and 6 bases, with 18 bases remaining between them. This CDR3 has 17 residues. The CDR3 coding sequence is TGTGCCAGCAGCTTAGGGGGAAACCGGGGCTCTGATGAAAAACTGTTTTTT. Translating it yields CASSLGGNRGSDEKLFF.

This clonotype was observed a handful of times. In DNA, the CDR3 is TGTGCCATCAGGACAGGGACCGGAAACACCATATATTTT. Amino acid sequence: CAIRTGTGNTIYF. The chain links TRBV2 to TRBJ1-3; the match to TRBD1 covers 8 bases. This CDR3 comprises 13 residues. The germline gives CDR1 SNHLY, CDR2 FYNNEI. Trimming cost V 10 bases and J 4 bases; bases outside gene matches: 6. Using reference TRBV2 and TRBJ1-3 for the parts outside the CDR3, the full variable domain is EPEVTQTPSHQVTQMGQEVILRCVPISNHLYFYWYRQILGQKVEFLVSFYNNEISEKSEIFDDQFSVERPDGSNFTLKIRSTKLEDSAMYFCAIRTGTGNTIYFGEGSWLTVV.

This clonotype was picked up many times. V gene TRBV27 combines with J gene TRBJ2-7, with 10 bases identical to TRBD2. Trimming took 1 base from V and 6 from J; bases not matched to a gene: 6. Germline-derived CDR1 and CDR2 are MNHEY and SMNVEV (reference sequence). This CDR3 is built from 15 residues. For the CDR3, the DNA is TGTGCCAGCAGTTTATGGGCTAGCGGGAGTAGCGAGCAGTACTTC. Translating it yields CASSLWASGSSEQYF.

Here the CDR3 DNA reads TGCAGTGCTTCCGACAGGGGGTACGAGCAGTACTTC. This sequence encodes CSASDRGYEQYF. This sequence joins TRBV20-1 and TRBJ2-7, with 9 bases lining up with TRBD1. The V gene end was trimmed by 5 bases and the J gene end by 4 bases; junction bases not matched to a gene: 3. The CDR3 sequence is 12 residues long. Germline lookup yields CDR1 DFQATT and CDR2 SNEGSKA (reference sequence).

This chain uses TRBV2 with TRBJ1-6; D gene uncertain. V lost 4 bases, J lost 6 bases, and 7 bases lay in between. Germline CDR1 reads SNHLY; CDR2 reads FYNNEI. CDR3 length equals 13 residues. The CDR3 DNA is TGTGCCAGCAGTGGTGAGGTTAATTCACCCCTCCACTTT. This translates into CASSGEVNSPLHF. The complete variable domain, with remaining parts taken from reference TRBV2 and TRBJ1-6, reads EPEVTQTPSHQVTQMGQEVILRCVPISNHLYFYWYRQILGQKVEFLVSFYNNEISEKSEIFDDQFSVERPDGSNFTLKIRSTKLEDSAMYFCASSGEVNSPLHFGNGTRLTVT.

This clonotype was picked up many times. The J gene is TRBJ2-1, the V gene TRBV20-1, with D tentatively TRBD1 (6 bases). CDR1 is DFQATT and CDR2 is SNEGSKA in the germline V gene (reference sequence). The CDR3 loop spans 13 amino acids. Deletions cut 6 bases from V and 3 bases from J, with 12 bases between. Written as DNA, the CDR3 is TGCAGTGCCCGGACAGCCCGCTACAATGAGCAGTTCTTC. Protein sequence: CSARTARYNEQFF.

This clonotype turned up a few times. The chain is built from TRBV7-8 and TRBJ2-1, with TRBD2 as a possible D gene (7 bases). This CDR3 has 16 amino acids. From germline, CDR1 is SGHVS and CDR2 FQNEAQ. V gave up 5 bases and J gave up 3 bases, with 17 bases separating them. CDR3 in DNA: TGTGCCAGCAGCCCTCCGGGGGCGGGGGTCTACAATGAGCAGTTCTTC. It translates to CASSPPGAGVYNEQFF.

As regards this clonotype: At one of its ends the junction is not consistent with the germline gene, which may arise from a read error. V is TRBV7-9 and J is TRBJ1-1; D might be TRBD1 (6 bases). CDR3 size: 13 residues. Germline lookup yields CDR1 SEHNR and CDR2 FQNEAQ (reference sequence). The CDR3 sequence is CASSVAGETEAFF. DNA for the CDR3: TGTGCCAGCAGCGTAGCAGGGGAAACTGAAGCTTTCTTT.

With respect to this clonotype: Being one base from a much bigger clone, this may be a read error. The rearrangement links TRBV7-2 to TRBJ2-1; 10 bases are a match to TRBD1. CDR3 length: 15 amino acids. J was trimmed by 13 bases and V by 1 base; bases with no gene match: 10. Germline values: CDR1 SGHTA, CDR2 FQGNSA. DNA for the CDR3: TGTGCCAGCAGCTTAGTTTGGACAGGGGGAGAGACCCAGTTCTTC. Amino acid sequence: CASSLVWTGGETQFF.

CDR3 region: CASSPLGGLLAAQETQYF. CDR3 nucleotides: TGTGCCAGCAGCCCTCTGGGTGGGTTATTAGCGGCCCAAGAGACCCAGTACTTC. The rearrangement joins TRBV12-3 or TRBV12-4 to TRBJ2-5; D is perhaps TRBD2 (6 bases). The CDR3 contains 18 residues. V lost 6 bases, J lost 1 base, and 24 bases lay in between.

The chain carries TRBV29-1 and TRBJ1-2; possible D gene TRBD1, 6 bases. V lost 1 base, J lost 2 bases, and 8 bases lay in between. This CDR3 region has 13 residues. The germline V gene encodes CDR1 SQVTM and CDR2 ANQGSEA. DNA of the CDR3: TGCAGCGTTGAAGGGACAGCCAACTATGGCTACACCTTC. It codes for CSVEGTANYGYTF. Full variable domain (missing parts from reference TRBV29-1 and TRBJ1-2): SAVISQKPSRDICQRGTSLTIQCQVDSQVTMMFWYRQQPGQSLTLIATANQGSEATYESGFVIDKFPISRPNLTFSTLTVSNMSPEDSSIYLCSVEGTANYGYTFGSGTRLTVV.

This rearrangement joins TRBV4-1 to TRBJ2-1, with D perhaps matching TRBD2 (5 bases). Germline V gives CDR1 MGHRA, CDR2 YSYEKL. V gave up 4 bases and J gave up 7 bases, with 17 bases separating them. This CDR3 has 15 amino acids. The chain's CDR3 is CASSPLASPGNEQFF. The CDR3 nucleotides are TGCGCCAGCAGCCCCTTAGCGAGCCCCGGGAATGAGCAGTTCTTC.

CDR3 amino acids: CASSPWPSGGEETQYF. CDR3 sequence (DNA): TGTGCCAGCAGCCCCTGGCCTAGCGGGGGCGAAGAGACCCAGTACTTC. The genes are TRBV3-1 and TRBJ2-5; 10 nucleotides match TRBD2. J lost 3 bases, V lost 4 bases, and 8 bases had no gene match. The V gene's germline CDR1 is LGHDT and CDR2 YNNKEL (reference sequence). There are 16 residues in the CDR3.

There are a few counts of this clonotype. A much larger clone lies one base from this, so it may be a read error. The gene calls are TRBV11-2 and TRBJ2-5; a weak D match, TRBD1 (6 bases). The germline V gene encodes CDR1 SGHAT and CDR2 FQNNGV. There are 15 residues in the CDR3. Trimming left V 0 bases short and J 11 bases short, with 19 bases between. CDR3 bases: TGTGCCAGCAGCTTAGAGGGGGCAAACTACAATGAGCAGTACTTC. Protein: CASSLEGANYNEQYF.

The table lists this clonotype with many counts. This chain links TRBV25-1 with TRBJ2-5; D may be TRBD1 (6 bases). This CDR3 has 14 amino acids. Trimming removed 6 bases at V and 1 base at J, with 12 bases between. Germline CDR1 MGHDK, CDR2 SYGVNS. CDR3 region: CASSVTGGQETQYF. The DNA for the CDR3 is TGTGCCAGCAGCGTGACAGGTGGCCAAGAGACCCAGTACTTC.